A single sample gave rise to the 24 T cell receptor beta chains below, sequenced in a study of blood T cell repertoires in COVID-19. TCRdb keeps only in-frame clones here, not all; method: immunoSEQ multiplex PCR. This sample carries approximately 160,000 clones, roughly four fifths of them seen once, and the ten largest clones take roughly 3.6%. Sequencing used peripheral blood. Receptor source: an elderly woman with acute or convalescent COVID-19.

This chain links TRBV6-5 with TRBJ2-1; 10 positions agree with TRBD2. Germline CDR1 reads MNHEY; CDR2 reads SVGAGI. The V segment lost 8 bases and the J segment 10 bases; nucleotides outside the gene matches: 11. The CDR3 contains 14 residues. In DNA, the CDR3 is TGTGCCAGCGCTACTAGCGGGGTCCCTAGGGAGCAGTTCTTC. Protein product: CASATSGVPREQFF.

The J gene is TRBJ2-1, the V gene TRBV5-1; tentatively, D is TRBD2 (7 bases). The length of the CDR3 is 16 residues. The V end lost 4 bases, the J end lost 9 bases, and 23 bases lay between the germline ends. Germline CDR1 is SGHRS and CDR2 is YFSETQ. CDR3 nucleotides: TGCGCCAGCAGCGGGGGGGGCCTAGGGTACGTTTCTGAGCAGTTCTTC. It yields the protein CASSGGGLGYVSEQFF.

The J gene is TRBJ2-7, the V gene TRBV18, with D tentatively TRBD1 (5 bases). Germline V gene lookup returns CDR1 KGHSH and CDR2 LQKENI. The CDR3 covers 12 residues. The V end was cut by 5 bases, the J end by 7 bases, with 12 bases between. The CDR3 sequence: CASSDSRREQYF. The CDR3 region has the DNA TGTGCCAGCTCAGACAGCAGACGAGAGCAGTACTTC.

The chain uses TRBV19 and TRBJ2-3; TRBD1 aligns across 9 bases. J gave up 14 bases and V 3 bases, and 3 bases lay outside the gene matches. This CDR3 has 11 amino acids. The V gene's germline CDR1 is LNHDA and CDR2 SQIVND (reference sequence). This CDR3 reads CASSMGQGLYF. CDR3 in DNA: TGTGCCAGTAGTATGGGACAGGGATTGTATTTT.

The chain carries TRBV30 and TRBJ1-5, with D perhaps matching TRBD1 (5 bases). This CDR3 contains 15 residues. Germline V CDR1 and CDR2: GTSNPN, SVGIG (reference sequence). Between the trimmed V and J ends, which lost 0 bases and 2 bases, there was a span of 11 bases. The CDR3: CAWSVQAVGNQPQHF. The CDR3 coding sequence is TGTGCCTGGAGTGTACAGGCAGTTGGCAATCAGCCCCAGCATTTT.

J is TRBJ2-5 and V is TRBV5-1, with D possibly matching TRBD1 (7 bases). CDR3 length: 21 amino acids. The germline V and J ends were trimmed by 0 bases and 2 bases, with 29 bases remaining between them. CDR1 is SGHRS, CDR2 YFSETQ, per germline. The CDR3 protein is CASSLGTLGRGVLIRQETQYF. For the CDR3, the DNA is TGCGCCAGCAGCTTGGGAACTCTAGGCAGGGGGGTTTTAATTAGGCAAGAGACCCAGTACTTC.

V and J are TRBV11-3 and TRBJ2-3, with 7 bases identical to TRBD2. Unmatched junction bases numbered 11, after V lost 5 bases and J lost 3 bases. The CDR3 has 16 amino acids. From germline, CDR1 is SGHNT and CDR2 YENEEA. CDR3 region: CASSLRTRGGTDTQYF. Written as DNA, the CDR3 is TGTGCCAGCAGCCTGCGGACCCGGGGAGGGACAGATACGCAGTATTTT.

J is TRBJ2-5 and V is TRBV5-1; 9 nucleotides agree with TRBD2. V shed 4 bases and J 3 bases; nucleotides not matched to a gene: 4. From germline, CDR1 is SGHRS and CDR2 YFSETQ. This CDR3 region has 14 residues. CDR3 residues: CASSEAGGKETQYF. DNA of the CDR3: TGCGCCAGCAGCGAGGCGGGGGGGAAAGAGACCCAGTACTTC.

This chain connects TRBV6-6 to TRBJ2-7, with TRBD2 matching 7 bases. The J segment lost 0 bases and the V segment lost 5 bases, leaving 10 bases of the junction unmatched. The CDR3 sequence is 16 residues long. Germline CDR1 MNHNY, CDR2 SVGAGI (reference sequence). The CDR3 bases are TGTGCCAGCAGTCCGTCTGGCGGGGGAAGCTCCTACGAGCAGTACTTC. It is translated as CASSPSGGGSSYEQYF.

The chain links TRBV30 to TRBJ1-2; the D gene is possibly TRBD1 (6 bases). The CDR3 extends over 14 amino acids. V lost 2 bases and J lost 4, with 14 bases in between. Germline CDR1 and CDR2: GTSNPN and SVGIG (reference sequence). The CDR3 DNA sequence: TGTGCCTGGAGTTGGACAGCGGACCCCTATGGCTACACCTTC. Translated, it gives CAWSWTADPYGYTF.

The V and J genes are TRBV27 and TRBJ2-7, with D perhaps matching TRBD2 (5 bases). Looked up from germline, CDR1 is MNHEY and CDR2 is SMNVEV (reference sequence). Trimming removed 6 bases at V and 4 bases at J, with 13 bases between. The CDR3 has 13 residues. The CDR3, as DNA: TGTGCCAGCAGACCATTGGCGGGTTACGAGCAGTACTTC. Translated: CASRPLAGYEQYF.

The chain uses TRBV5-1 and TRBJ2-7, with TRBD1 matching 7 bases. The CDR3 sequence is 11 residues long. Germline CDR1 and CDR2: SGHRS and YFSETQ. The V gene end was trimmed by 8 bases and the J gene end by 3 bases; junction bases not matched to a gene: 2. This chain's CDR3 is CASRQGYEQYF. The CDR3 DNA reads TGCGCCAGTAGACAGGGCTACGAGCAGTACTTC.

This clone was detected only once. This chain connects TRBV2 to TRBJ1-1, with TRBD1 matching over 9 bases. CDR1 and CDR2 from the germline V gene are SNHLY and FYNNEI. The CDR3 is 14 amino acids. Trimming took 5 bases from V and 5 from J; bases not matched to a gene: 6. CDR3 region: CASSRTGVRTEAFF. The CDR3 nucleotides read TGTGCCAGCAGTAGGACAGGGGTGAGAACTGAAGCTTTCTTT. The variable domain in full, completed from reference TRBV2 and TRBJ1-1, reads EPEVTQTPSHQVTQMGQEVILRCVPISNHLYFYWYRQILGQKVEFLVSFYNNEISEKSEIFDDQFSVERPDGSNFTLKIRSTKLEDSAMYFCASSRTGVRTEAFFGQGTRLTVV.

J is TRBJ2-1 and V is TRBV2, with D perhaps matching TRBD1 (5 bases). Germline V gene data show CDR1 as SNHLY and CDR2 as FYNNEI. The CDR3 is 14 residues long. V lost 6 bases and J lost 6, with 15 bases in between. The CDR3 loop is CASRAARQGNEQFF. Written as DNA, the CDR3 is TGTGCCAGCAGGGCCGCCCGGCAGGGCAATGAGCAGTTCTTC. The whole variable domain, remainder taken from reference TRBV2 and TRBJ2-1, is EPEVTQTPSHQVTQMGQEVILRCVPISNHLYFYWYRQILGQKVEFLVSFYNNEISEKSEIFDDQFSVERPDGSNFTLKIRSTKLEDSAMYFCASRAARQGNEQFFGPGTRLTVL.

This clone was observed a single time. The chain couples TRBV14 to TRBJ2-2; D not certain. Trimming removed 3 bases at V and 0 bases at J, with 2 bases between. The CDR3 extends over 13 amino acids. From germline, CDR1 is SGHDN and CDR2 FVKESK. The CDR3 reads CASSHTNTGELFF. The CDR3 DNA follows: TGTGCCAGCAGCCATACGAACACCGGGGAGCTGTTTTTT.

V usage is TRBV30 and J usage is TRBJ2-7; 9 nucleotides line up with TRBD1. The V and J ends lost 4 bases and 6 bases, in that order; junction bases with no gene match: 16. Looked up from germline, CDR1 is GTSNPN and CDR2 is SVGIG (reference sequence). This CDR3 contains 16 residues. This CDR3 reads CAWTGQGLNPLGEQYF. Written as DNA, the CDR3 is TGTGCCTGGACGGGACAGGGCCTTAATCCCCTGGGCGAGCAGTACTTC.

This sequence joins TRBV5-5 and TRBJ1-4; 7 nucleotides match TRBD1. The CDR3 consists of 13 residues. V dropped 3 bases and J dropped 7; count of bases not matched to a gene: 3. Germline CDR1 SGHKS, CDR2 YYEKEE (reference sequence). Here the CDR3 DNA reads TGTGCCAGCAGCTCCCAGGGGGGTGAAAAACTGTTTTTT. This encodes CASSSQGGEKLFF.

Details on this clone: An end of the junction differs from the germline gene, which may be a read error. V gene TRBV6-1 combines with J gene TRBJ2-1; D perhaps matches TRBD2 (5 bases). The germline gives CDR1 MNHNS, CDR2 SASEGT. This CDR3 contains 13 residues. The CDR3 bases are TGTGCCAGCAGTGAAGACGACTACCCACCCGTTCTCTTC. Amino acids: CASSEDDYPPVLF.

The rearrangement uses TRBV7-3 and TRBJ2-7; 8 bases agree with TRBD1. The CDR3 contains 15 residues. Germline CDR1 reads SGHTA; CDR2 reads FQGTGA. Trimming took 5 bases from V and 0 from J; bases not matched to a gene: 6. CDR3 coding DNA: TGTGCCAGCAGCCCGGGACAGGCCAGCTCCTACGAGCAGTACTTC. Its protein product is CASSPGQASSYEQYF.

The V call is TRBV2, the J call TRBJ2-7, with 10 nucleotides matching TRBD2. With 6 bases clipped from V and 4 bases from J, the junction kept 12 bases outside the gene matches. The germline gives CDR1 SNHLY, CDR2 FYNNEI. The CDR3 contains 16 residues. CDR3 DNA sequence: TGTGCCAGCAGCCACTCCCCCAGCGGGAGGGGATACGAGCAGTACTTC. It encodes CASSHSPSGRGYEQYF.

The chain combines TRBV7-9 with TRBJ1-1, with 8 nucleotides matching TRBD1. This CDR3 contains 15 residues. After removal of 1 base from V and 7 bases from J, the junction contained 8 bases not matched to a gene. Looked up from germline, CDR1 is SEHNR and CDR2 is FQNEAQ (reference sequence). The CDR3 spells CASSLGQGAVIEAFF. The CDR3 DNA reads TGTGCCAGCAGCTTAGGTCAGGGGGCGGTCATTGAAGCTTTCTTT.

This CDR3 is CASSTGTASDTGELFF. The DNA for the CDR3 is TGTGCCAGTAGTACTGGGACAGCCTCGGACACCGGGGAGCTGTTTTTT. The chain is built from TRBV19 and TRBJ2-2, with 7 bases lining up with TRBD1. V trimming: 4 bases; J trimming: 3 bases; junction bases outside the gene matches: 8. The CDR3 covers 16 residues. Germline CDR1 and CDR2: LNHDA and SQIVND (reference sequence).

This chain joins TRBV11-2 and TRBJ1-1; D is undetermined. The V gene's germline CDR1 is SGHAT and CDR2 FQNNGV. V was shortened by 3 bases and J by 5 bases, with 4 bases between the two germline ends. This CDR3 is built from 11 residues. The CDR3 loop reads CASSFSTEAFF. Here the CDR3 DNA reads TGTGCCAGCAGCTTTAGTACTGAAGCTTTCTTT. Combining the CDR3 with reference TRBV11-2 and TRBJ1-1 gives the whole variable domain EAGVAQSPRYKIIEKRQSVAFWCNPISGHATLYWYQQILGQGPKLLIQFQNNGVVDDSQLPKDRFSAERLKGVDSTLKIQPAKLEDSAVYLCASSFSTEAFFGQGTRLTVV.

The rearrangement uses TRBV9 and TRBJ2-1, with D possibly matching TRBD2 (6 bases). Trimming removed 0 bases at V and 3 bases at J, with 10 bases between. Per the germline V gene, CDR1 is SGDLS and CDR2 is YYNGEE. The CDR3 runs 15 residues. Here the CDR3 reads CASSVEGGDYNEQFF. The CDR3 coding sequence is TGTGCCAGCAGCGTAGAAGGCGGGGACTACAATGAGCAGTTCTTC.